This T cell receptor beta chain was captured in a study of beta chain features in type 1 diabetes. About the research overall: The samples had 100 million to 140 million sorted cells examined in all.

The authors reverse transcribed all of the isolated RNA, so sequencing captured expressed TCRB transcripts. Only in-frame clones appear in the TCRdb table, and some are missing; sequencing was by immunoSEQ multiplex PCR. The data contain about 160,000 clones, around 8.3% of them singletons. This clone came up a few times. The antigen remains undetermined. Broader study findings: Type 1 diabetes patients had moderately but significantly shorter TCRB CDR3s in all four CD4+ subsets.

The authors took one heparinised blood draw, averaging approximately 120 mL, from each donor. CD45RO/CCR7/CD25/CD127/CD95/CD27 staining was used to isolate CD4+ naive, central memory, regulatory and stem cell-like memory cells by sorting. This CDR3 comprises 14 residues. J was trimmed by 3 bases and V by 5 bases; bases with no gene match: 5. Germline loops: CDR1 SGHRS, CDR2 YFSETQ. The chain carries TRBV5-1 and TRBJ1-5, with 7 bases fitting TRBD1. What was sequenced was central memory CD4+ T cells from blood. This sequence was found in a woman between 18 and 29 years old with type 1 diabetes. The CDR3 is CASRLGTDNQPQHF. The DNA for the CDR3 is TGCGCCAGCAGATTAGGGACAGACAATCAGCCCCAGCATTTT.